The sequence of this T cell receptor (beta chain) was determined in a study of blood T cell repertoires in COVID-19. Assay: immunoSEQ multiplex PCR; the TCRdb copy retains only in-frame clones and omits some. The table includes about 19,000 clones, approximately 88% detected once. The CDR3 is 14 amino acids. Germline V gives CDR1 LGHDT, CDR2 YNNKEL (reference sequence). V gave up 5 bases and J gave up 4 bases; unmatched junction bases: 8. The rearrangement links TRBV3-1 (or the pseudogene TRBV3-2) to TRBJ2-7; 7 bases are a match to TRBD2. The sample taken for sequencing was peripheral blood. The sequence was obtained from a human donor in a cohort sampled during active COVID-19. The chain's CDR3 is CASSWGEGEYEQYF. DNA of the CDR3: TGTGCCAGCAGCTGGGGGGAGGGCGAATACGAGCAGTACTTC.